A single sample is the source of the 25 T cell receptor beta chains below, sequenced in a study of blood T cell repertoires in COVID-19. Assay: immunoSEQ multiplex PCR; the TCRdb copy retains only in-frame clones and omits some. Here the sample spans about 50,000 clones, just over 85% being singletons. Material: peripheral blood. These receptor sequences come from an elderly woman with COVID-19, enrolled during active disease.

This chain links TRBV28 with TRBJ1-1, with TRBD1 matching over 7 bases. This CDR3 spans 15 amino acids. Losses at the gene ends were 5 bases for V and 2 bases for J; bases not matched to a gene: 8. Germline V gene lookup returns CDR1 MDHEN and CDR2 SYDVKM. The CDR3 nucleotides read TGTGCCAGCAGTCGCCAGGGACAGACAAACACTGAAGCTTTCTTT. Translating it yields CASSRQGQTNTEAFF.

The V call is TRBV7-6, the J call TRBJ2-3, with 8 bases aligning to TRBD2. The germline CDR1 and CDR2 sequences are SGHVS and FNYEAQ. This CDR3 spans 16 amino acids. The J segment lost 1 base and the V segment lost 6 bases, leaving 9 bases of the junction unmatched. DNA of the CDR3: TGTGCCAGCAGTCGTTCTAGCGGGTTCCGCACAGATACGCAGTATTTT. It yields the protein CASSRSSGFRTDTQYF.

This clone has a single count. This CDR3 is CASRHLWTGKDGELFF. The CDR3 region has the DNA TGTGCCAGTCGCCATTTATGGACAGGGAAAGACGGGGAGCTGTTTTTT. The chain recombines TRBV19 with TRBJ2-2; 8 positions agree with TRBD1. The V gene end was trimmed by 8 bases and the J gene end by 7 bases; junction bases not matched to a gene: 15. Per the germline V gene, CDR1 is LNHDA and CDR2 is SQIVND (reference sequence). The CDR3 contains 16 residues.

This clone was observed once. The CDR3 is CASSETVPSGNTIYF. The CDR3 DNA sequence: TGTGCCAGCAGTGAAACAGTCCCCTCTGGAAACACCATATATTTT. The rearrangement uses TRBV6-1 and TRBJ1-3; D uncertain. CDR1 is MNHNS and CDR2 is SASEGT in the germline V gene. The CDR3 totals 15 residues. V dropped 2 bases and J dropped 0 bases, with 8 bases sitting between them.

The rearrangement links TRBV4-1 to TRBJ1-5; TRBD1 matches 7 bases. The CDR3 loop spans 16 amino acids. V shed 0 bases and J 5 bases; nucleotides not matched to a gene: 7. Per the germline V gene, CDR1 is MGHRA and CDR2 is YSYEKL. The CDR3 DNA reads TGCGCCAGCAGCCAAGATTGGGGACAGACCCATCAGCCCCAGCATTTT. This codes for CASSQDWGQTHQPQHF.

The chain couples TRBV7-8 to TRBJ1-6, with 7 bases fitting TRBD1. This CDR3 is built from 18 residues. After removal of 5 bases from V and 10 bases from J, the junction contained 20 bases not matched to a gene. Germline CDR1 is SGHVS and CDR2 is FQNEAQ. CDR3 sequence (DNA): TGTGCCAGCAGCCAAAGTCGGGACAGAGAACTCGTAGGGTCACCCCTCCACTTT. It encodes CASSQSRDRELVGSPLHF. The full variable domain, in which reference TRBV7-8 and TRBJ1-6 provide the parts outside the CDR3, is GAGVSQSPRYKVAKRGQDVALRCDPISGHVSLFWYQQALGQGPEFLTYFQNEAQLDKSGLPSDRFFAERPEGSVSTLKIQRTQQEDSAVYLCASSQSRDRELVGSPLHFGNGTRLTVT.

The chain couples TRBV15 to TRBJ2-3; 9 bases match TRBD1. The CDR3 contains 15 residues. Germline CDR1 LNHNV, CDR2 YYDKDF (reference sequence). V was clipped by 5 bases and J by 3 bases; unmatched bases: 6. CDR3 amino acids: CATSQPGQGTDTQYF. The CDR3 bases are TGTGCCACCAGCCAACCGGGACAGGGAACAGATACGCAGTATTTT.

This chain joins TRBV2 and TRBJ2-5, with 10 bases that match TRBD1. Germline CDR1 SNHLY, CDR2 FYNNEI. Unmatched junction bases numbered 6, after V lost 6 bases and J lost 5 bases. The CDR3 is 14 residues long. Here the CDR3 DNA reads TGTGCCAGCAGCCGGGACAGGGGATGGGAGACCCAGTACTTC. It yields the protein CASSRDRGWETQYF.

The rearrangement uses TRBV2 and TRBJ2-3; D perhaps matches TRBD2 (6 bases). CDR3 length: 15 residues. V lost 5 bases and J 1 base, leaving 13 bases between the germline ends. Germline V gives CDR1 SNHLY, CDR2 FYNNEI. The chain's CDR3 is CASSYLLARTDTQYF. CDR3 sequence (DNA): TGTGCCAGCAGTTATCTACTAGCCCGCACAGATACGCAGTATTTT.

The V call is TRBV10-3, the J call TRBJ2-4, with 7 bases lining up with TRBD2. The CDR3 contains 16 residues. Germline loops: CDR1 ENHRY, CDR2 SYGVKD. J was trimmed by 6 bases and V by 3 bases; bases with no gene match: 11. The CDR3 here is CAISDGQAGGRNIQYF. Here the CDR3 DNA reads TGTGCCATCAGTGATGGTCAGGCGGGCGGGAGAAACATTCAGTACTTC.

The rearrangement links TRBV5-1 to TRBJ2-5, with D possibly being TRBD2 (6 bases). The CDR3 sequence is 13 residues long. V gave up 0 bases and J gave up 14 bases, with 17 bases separating them. From germline, CDR1 is SGHRS and CDR2 YFSETQ. CDR3 region: CASSLGWDSRFYF. The CDR3 bases are TGCGCCAGCAGCTTGGGGTGGGACTCCCGTTTTTACTTC.

CDR3: CASSPVSLAGGPGGSYEQYF. CDR3 bases: TGTGCCAGCAGCCCCGTCTCGTTGGCGGGAGGGCCTGGTGGGTCCTACGAGCAGTACTTC. This chain connects TRBV3-1 (or the pseudogene TRBV3-2) to TRBJ2-7; 9 bases map to TRBD2. The CDR3 totals 20 residues. Germline CDR1 reads LGHDT; CDR2 reads YNNKEL (reference sequence). The V gene end was trimmed by 4 bases and the J gene end by 1 base; junction bases not matched to a gene: 20.

The rearrangement links TRBV14 to TRBJ2-7; 8 bases map to TRBD2. Germline trimming cut 2 bases from V and 5 bases from J; bases unmatched to any gene: 8. The length of the CDR3 is 15 residues. In germline, CDR1 is SGHDN, CDR2 FVKESK. This CDR3 is CASSQTGTRANEQYF. The CDR3 DNA reads TGTGCCAGCAGCCAAACAGGGACTAGGGCTAACGAGCAGTACTTC.

The chain links TRBV7-8 to TRBJ1-1; maybe TRBD1 (6 bases). The germline V gene has CDR1 SGHVS and CDR2 FQNEAQ. V lost 1 base and J lost 0, with 9 bases in between. CDR3 length equals 15 residues. DNA of the CDR3: TGTGCCAGCAGCTTAGTTACAGGGTTGAACACTGAAGCTTTCTTT. Residues: CASSLVTGLNTEAFF.

The V and J genes are TRBV7-9 and TRBJ2-3; 12 nucleotides agree with TRBD2. Germline V CDR1 and CDR2: SEHNR, FQNEAQ (reference sequence). V shed 5 bases, J shed 0 bases, and the junction held 9 bases outside the gene matches. This CDR3 contains 18 residues. The CDR3 is CASSLRLAGAPSTDTQYF. The CDR3 DNA reads TGTGCCAGCAGCCTCCGACTAGCGGGGGCCCCTAGCACAGATACGCAGTATTTT. The full variable domain, with the rest looked up from reference TRBV7-9 and TRBJ2-3, is DTGVSQNPRHKITKRGQNVTFRCDPISEHNRLYWYRQTLGQGPEFLTYFQNEAQLEKSRLLSDRFSAERPKGSFSTLEIQRTEQGDSAMYLCASSLRLAGAPSTDTQYFGPGTRLTVL.

The rearrangement joins TRBV19 to TRBJ1-3; TRBD1 is a possible D gene (6 bases). V was trimmed by 6 bases and J by 1 base, leaving 13 bases between them. The CDR3 has 15 amino acids. Germline V lookup: CDR1 LNHDA, CDR2 SQIVND (reference sequence). CDR3 nucleotide sequence: TGTGCCAGTAGCACCAATGGACAGTCTGGAAACACCATATATTTT. Translated, it gives CASSTNGQSGNTIYF.

The V and J genes are TRBV14 and TRBJ1-3; tentative D call: TRBD1 (5 bases). This CDR3 contains 17 residues. V was trimmed by 2 bases and J by 0 bases, leaving 14 bases between them. Germline loops: CDR1 SGHDN, CDR2 FVKESK. The CDR3 sequence: CASSQSGTGLSGNTIYF. Written as DNA, the CDR3 is TGTGCCAGCAGCCAATCGGGTACAGGCCTCTCTGGAAACACCATATATTTT.

The V and J genes are TRBV5-4 and TRBJ2-1; maybe TRBD2 (6 bases). Germline V gene lookup returns CDR1 SGHNT and CDR2 YYREEE (reference sequence). V was trimmed by 4 bases and J by 10 bases, leaving 15 bases between them. This CDR3 has 13 residues. The CDR3 sequence is CASSPPSEAEQFF. Written as DNA, the CDR3 is TGTGCCAGCAGCCCACCTAGCGAGGCAGAGCAGTTCTTC. The full variable domain, with the rest looked up from reference TRBV5-4 and TRBJ2-1, is ETGVTQSPTHLIKTRGQQVTLRCSSQSGHNTVSWYQQALGQGPQFIFQYYREEENGRGNFPPRFSGLQFPNYSSELNVNALELDDSALYLCASSPPSEAEQFFGPGTRLTVL.

CDR3 DNA: TGTGCCAGCAGTTACGGGGGGAGGGGCACTGAAGCTTTCTTT. It encodes CASSYGGRGTEAFF. The chain is built from TRBV6-5 and TRBJ1-1; weak D call: TRBD1 (5 bases). Per the germline V gene, CDR1 is MNHEY and CDR2 is SVGAGI. Trimming removed 2 bases at V and 4 bases at J, with 11 bases between. The CDR3 is 14 residues long.

The chain uses TRBV14 and TRBJ1-2, with 9 bases lining up with TRBD1. V dropped 0 bases and J dropped 8; count of bases not matched to a gene: 4. The CDR3 contains 14 residues. Per the germline V gene, CDR1 is SGHDN and CDR2 is FVKESK. As DNA, the CDR3 is TGTGCCAGCAGCCAAGAGAGGACAGGGGTCGGCTACACCTTC. This codes for CASSQERTGVGYTF. Full variable domain (missing parts from reference TRBV14 and TRBJ1-2): EAGVTQFPSHSVIEKGQTVTLRCDPISGHDNLYWYRRVMGKEIKFLLHFVKESKQDESGMPNNRFLAERTGGTYSTLKVQPAELEDSGVYFCASSQERTGVGYTFGSGTRLTVV.

This clone was recorded only once. The CDR3: CASSLHSGSNGELFF. The CDR3 nucleotides are TGTGCCAGCAGTTTACATAGCGGGAGTAACGGGGAGCTGTTTTTT. The chain links TRBV28 to TRBJ2-2; 9 nucleotides match TRBD2. The trim removed 2 bases at V and 7 bases at J, leaving 5 bases unmatched. The CDR3 loop spans 15 amino acids. In germline, CDR1 is MDHEN, CDR2 SYDVKM.

The chain has TRBV5-1 and TRBJ2-1, with 11 bases matching TRBD2. The CDR3 is 18 residues long. V lost 0 bases and J lost 11; bases outside the gene matches: 16. Germline CDR1 and CDR2: SGHRS and YFSETQ. The CDR3 DNA sequence: TGCGCCAGCAGCTTGGATGGCGGGATTCTAGCGGGAGGTTCGCAGCAGTTCTTC. Amino acid sequence: CASSLDGGILAGGSQQFF. Looking up the rest from reference TRBV5-1 and TRBJ2-1 gives the full variable domain: KAGVTQTPRYLIKTRGQQVTLSCSPISGHRSVSWYQQTPGQGLQFLFEYFSETQRNKGNFPGRFSGRQFSNSRSEMNVSTLELGDSALYLCASSLDGGILAGGSQQFFGPGTRLTVL.

This clone has just one count. This sequence joins TRBV28 and TRBJ2-1; 11 bases fit TRBD2. Germline V gene data show CDR1 as MDHEN and CDR2 as SYDVKM. V shed 5 bases and J 4 bases; nucleotides not matched to a gene: 7. CDR3 length: 16 residues. The CDR3 region has the DNA TGTGCCAGCAGTCCCACCGGGACTAGCGGATACAATGAGCAGTTCTTC. Protein product: CASSPTGTSGYNEQFF.

The chain is built from TRBV19 and TRBJ2-1; possible D gene TRBD2, 5 bases. The CDR3 has 15 residues. The ends were cut back, 3 bases at V and 6 bases at J, with 15 bases in the middle. Looked up from germline, CDR1 is LNHDA and CDR2 is SQIVND (reference sequence). CDR3: CASSIDAKRANEQFF. The DNA for the CDR3 is TGTGCCAGTAGTATTGACGCTAAGAGGGCCAATGAGCAGTTCTTC.

This chain links TRBV7-2 with TRBJ1-1, with 8 bases matching TRBD1. CDR1 SGHTA and CDR2 FQGNSA come from the germline V gene. The CDR3 totals 15 residues. The ends lost 5 bases at V and 1 base at J; junction bases unmatched: 6. The CDR3 here is CASSPRQGTNTEAFF. CDR3 sequence (DNA): TGTGCCAGCAGCCCAAGACAGGGGACGAACACTGAAGCTTTCTTT.